This passage covers 8 T cell receptor beta chains from one sample sequenced in a study of CD4 and CD8 cells across lung adenocarcinoma regions. TCRdb re-analysed the PCR reads in MiXCR, keeping a single row per CDR3 protein. This table has 7,400 or so distinct CDR3 sequences, approximately 46% appearing once. The sequencing input was CD4+ T cells from the margin of a lung tumor. The receptor set was obtained from a male donor with lung adenocarcinoma. The CD4 and CD8 labels of this study may be unreliable.

This clonotype was found a few times. The J gene is TRBJ2-1, the V gene TRBV6-5, with D possibly matching TRBD2 (5 bases). Trimming took off 0 bases at V and 7 bases at J, with 19 bases between the two ends. Germline CDR1 and CDR2: MNHEY and SVGAGI. The CDR3 spans 17 residues. The chain's CDR3 is CASSYSRGPSSRNEQFF. The DNA for the CDR3 is TGTGCCAGCAGTTACTCGAGAGGGCCTAGTAGTAGGAATGAGCAGTTCTTC.

In its sample, this clonotype was seen many times. The chain links TRBV6-2 or TRBV6-3 to TRBJ2-7, with D uncertain. CDR3 size: 15 residues. Trimming cost V 2 bases and J 0 bases, with 11 bases left between them. CDR1 is MNHEY and CDR2 is SVGEGT in the germline V gene. The CDR3 bases are TGTGCCAGCAGTTACGGGCAGACCAGCTCCTACGAGCAGTACTTC. Translated: CASSYGQTSSYEQYF.

Turning to this clonotype: One end of the junction fails to match germline, which may point to a read error. This chain uses TRBV9 with TRBJ2-3; D may be TRBD2 (5 bases). The CDR3 spans 16 residues. Per germline, CDR1 SGDLS and CDR2 YYNGEE. CDR3 protein: CASSANGLLAQDMQYF. The CDR3 bases are TGTGCCAGCAGTGCAAATGGACTCCTCGCGCAAGATATGCAGTATTTT.

This clonotype was found once. The junction differs from germline at one of its ends, possibly a read error. This chain joins TRBV27 and TRBJ2-3; no clear D. Germline CDR1 is MNHEY and CDR2 is SMNVEV (reference sequence). The CDR3 covers 13 residues. In DNA form, the CDR3 reads TGTGCCAGCAGGTCTGGCGGCACAGAGACGCAGTATTTT. It translates to CASRSGGTETQYF.

The table lists this clonotype with many counts. Written as DNA, the CDR3 is TGTGCCAGCAGCTTACGCCTCGGTCTACTAGCGGGCCAATCCTACGAGCAGTTCTTC. It is translated as CASSLRLGLLAGQSYEQFF. V usage is TRBV7-6 and J usage is TRBJ2-1; TRBD2 aligns across 9 bases. Germline V CDR1 and CDR2: SGHVS, FNYEAQ. The CDR3 sequence is 19 residues long. With 2 bases clipped from V and 10 bases from J, the junction kept 21 bases outside the gene matches.

V is TRBV9 and J is TRBJ2-5; D not certain. TRBJ2-1 explains the end of the DNA better; the J call may be wrong. The CDR3 totals 15 residues. Germline V gene sequence: CDR1 SGDLS, CDR2 YYNGEE. The CDR3 nucleotides are TGTGCCAGCAGCGGGGCGGAACTGGGTAAGAATGAGCAGTTCTTC. Translating gives CASSGAELGKNEQFF.

By proportion, this clonotype is medium-sized. The CDR3 region is CASSYGTGDTDTQYF. The CDR3, as DNA: TGTGCCAGCAGTTACGGGACAGGGGATACAGATACGCAGTATTTT. V is TRBV6-5 and J is TRBJ2-3, with TRBD1 matching over 10 bases. Germline V CDR1 and CDR2: MNHEY, SVGAGI. The CDR3 runs 15 residues. The V gene end was trimmed by 2 bases and the J gene end by 3 bases; junction bases not matched to a gene: 2.

V is TRBV28 and J is TRBJ2-1; 10 bases are shared with TRBD2. The V gene end was trimmed by 3 bases and the J gene end by 3 bases; junction bases not matched to a gene: 8. Germline assignment: CDR1 MDHEN and CDR2 SYDVKM. The length of the CDR3 is 17 residues. The CDR3 DNA follows: TGTGCCAGCAGTTTGGGGCCGGGACTAGCGAGCTACAATGAGCAGTTCTTC. Translated, it gives CASSLGPGLASYNEQFF.